This record covers a single T cell receptor beta chain. Antigen specificity is unknown. Documented time point: baseline pretreatment blood. Treatment defined: 15 Gy SBRT to primary tumor, nephrectomy 4 weeks later. Radiation-treated patients gave blood at baseline, week 2 and week 4. Clear cell pathology was present in this patient's renal cell carcinoma. The germline CDR1 and CDR2 sequences are SEHNR and FQNEAQ (reference sequence). Trimming cost V 5 bases and J 1 base, with 9 bases left between them. The CDR3 has 15 residues. This sample was taken from a study of radiation and T cells in renal cell carcinoma. Study at large: Nephrectomy followed 15 Gy stereotactic body radiation by 4 weeks. General observations from the study: Without pretreatment biopsies, baseline tumor clonotype presence was undetermined.

Libraries were prepared by immunoSEQ multiplex PCR; TCRdb keeps only in-frame clonotypes and omits some of them. This sample yields 95,000 to 150,000 clones, of which around 83% are seen a single time; approximately 3% belongs to the top ten. This receptor was identified in a woman aged 60-70 years with renal cell carcinoma. The chain carries TRBV7-9 and TRBJ2-6; D gene uncertain. The sample was blood, taken from a patient whose treatment included radiotherapy and nephrectomy. The CDR3 protein is CASSQDKSGANVLTF. The CDR3 region has the DNA TGTGCCAGCAGCCAAGATAAATCTGGGGCCAACGTCCTGACTTTC. Based on the CDR3 plus reference TRBV7-9 and TRBJ2-6, the full variable domain is DTGVSQNPRHKITKRGQNVTFRCDPISEHNRLYWYRQTLGQGPEFLTYFQNEAQLEKSRLLSDRFSAERPKGSFSTLEIQRTEQGDSAMYLCASSQDKSGANVLTFGAGSRLTVL.